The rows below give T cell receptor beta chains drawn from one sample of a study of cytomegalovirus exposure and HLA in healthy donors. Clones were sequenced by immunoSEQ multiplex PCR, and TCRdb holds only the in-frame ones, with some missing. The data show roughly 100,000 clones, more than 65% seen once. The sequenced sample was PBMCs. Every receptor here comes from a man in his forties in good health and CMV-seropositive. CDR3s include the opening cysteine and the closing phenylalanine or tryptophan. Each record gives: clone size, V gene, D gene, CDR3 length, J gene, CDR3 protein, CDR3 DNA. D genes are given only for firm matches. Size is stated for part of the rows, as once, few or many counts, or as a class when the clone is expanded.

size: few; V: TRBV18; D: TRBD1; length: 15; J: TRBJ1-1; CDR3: CASSSGTGGFTEAFF; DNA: TGTGCCAGCTCGTCCGGAACAGGGGGTTTCACTGAAGCTTTCTTT
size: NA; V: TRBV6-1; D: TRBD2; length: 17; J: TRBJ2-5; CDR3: CASSELGDYVAQETQYF; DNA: TGTGCCAGCAGTGAATTGGGGGACTACGTGGCCCAAGAGACCCAGTACTTC
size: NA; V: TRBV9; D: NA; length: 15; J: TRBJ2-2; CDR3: CASSVTAVNTGELFF; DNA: TGTGCCAGCAGCGTAACGGCGGTGAACACCGGGGAGCTGTTTTTT
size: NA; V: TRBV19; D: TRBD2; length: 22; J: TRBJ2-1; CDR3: CASSPRRQPGLAGLSSYNEQFF; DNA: TGTGCCAGTAGTCCCCGTCGACAGCCGGGACTAGCGGGTTTGAGCTCCTACAATGAGCAGTTCTTC
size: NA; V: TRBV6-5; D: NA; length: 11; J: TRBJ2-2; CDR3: CASTKTGELFF; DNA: TGTGCCAGCACTAAAACGGGGGAGCTGTTTTTT
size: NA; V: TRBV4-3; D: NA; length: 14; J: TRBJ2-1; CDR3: CASSQESSRDEQFF; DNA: TGCGCCAGCAGCCAAGAGTCCTCCAGGGATGAGCAGTTCTTC
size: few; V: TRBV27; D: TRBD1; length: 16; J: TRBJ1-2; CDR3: CASSLSYGTGTKGYTF; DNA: TGTGCCAGCAGTTTATCGTATGGGACAGGGACAAAGGGCTACACCTTC
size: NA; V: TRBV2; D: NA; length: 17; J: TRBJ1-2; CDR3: CASSESRSGEANYGYTF; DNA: TGTGCCAGCAGTGAAAGTAGGTCAGGGGAAGCTAACTATGGCTACACCTTC
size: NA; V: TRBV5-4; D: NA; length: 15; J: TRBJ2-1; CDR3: CASSLPGTSYNEQFF; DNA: TGTGCCAGCAGCCTCCCCGGGACATCCTACAATGAGCAGTTCTTC
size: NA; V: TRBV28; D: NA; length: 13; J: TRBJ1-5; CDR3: CASSLPVGGRQHF; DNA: TGTGCCAGCAGCCTCCCGGTGGGAGGACGCCAGCATTTT
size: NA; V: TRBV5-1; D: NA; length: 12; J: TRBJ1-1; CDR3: CASSLQETEAFF; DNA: TGCGCCAGCAGCCTACAGGAGACTGAAGCTTTCTTT
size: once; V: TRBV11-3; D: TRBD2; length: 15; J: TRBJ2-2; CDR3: CASSLWEGGTGELFF; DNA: TGTGCCAGCAGCTTGTGGGAGGGAGGAACCGGGGAGCTGTTTTTT
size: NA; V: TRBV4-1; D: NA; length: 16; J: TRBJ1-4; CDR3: CASSQPPGLTNEKLFF; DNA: TGCGCCAGCAGCCAACCGCCGGGTCTAACTAATGAAAAACTGTTTTTT